This T cell receptor beta chain was retrieved from a study of cytomegalovirus exposure and HLA in healthy donors. Both 60 Vbeta primers and 13 Jbeta primers went into the PCR. Clones were sequenced by immunoSEQ multiplex PCR, and TCRdb holds only the in-frame ones, with some missing. The sample has about 200,000 clones, over 65% seen once. With V trimmed by 5 bases and J by 5 bases, 10 bases remained unmatched. The CDR3 runs 16 residues. Per germline, CDR1 MNHEY and CDR2 SMNVEV (reference sequence). Sequenced material: PBMCs. The genes are TRBV27 and TRBJ2-7; 12 bases agree with TRBD1. This clonotype was sampled from a woman aged 30 to 39 in good health and CMV-seronegative. CDR3 loop: CASSKPPGQGAHEQYF. As DNA, the CDR3 is TGTGCCAGCAGTAAACCCCCGGGACAGGGGGCCCACGAGCAGTACTTC.